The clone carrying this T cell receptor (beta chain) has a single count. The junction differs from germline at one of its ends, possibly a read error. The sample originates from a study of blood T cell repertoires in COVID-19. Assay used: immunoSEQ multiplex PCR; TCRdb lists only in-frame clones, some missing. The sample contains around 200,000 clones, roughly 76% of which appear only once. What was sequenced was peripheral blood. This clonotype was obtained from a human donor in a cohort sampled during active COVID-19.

CDR3: CASSLDRSHEQYF. In DNA form, the CDR3 reads TGTGCCAGCAGTTTGGACAGGTCCCACGAGCAGTACTTC. The chain combines TRBV5-6 with TRBJ2-7; 7 positions match TRBD1. CDR1 and CDR2 from the germline V gene are SGHDT and YYEEEE. This CDR3 contains 13 residues.